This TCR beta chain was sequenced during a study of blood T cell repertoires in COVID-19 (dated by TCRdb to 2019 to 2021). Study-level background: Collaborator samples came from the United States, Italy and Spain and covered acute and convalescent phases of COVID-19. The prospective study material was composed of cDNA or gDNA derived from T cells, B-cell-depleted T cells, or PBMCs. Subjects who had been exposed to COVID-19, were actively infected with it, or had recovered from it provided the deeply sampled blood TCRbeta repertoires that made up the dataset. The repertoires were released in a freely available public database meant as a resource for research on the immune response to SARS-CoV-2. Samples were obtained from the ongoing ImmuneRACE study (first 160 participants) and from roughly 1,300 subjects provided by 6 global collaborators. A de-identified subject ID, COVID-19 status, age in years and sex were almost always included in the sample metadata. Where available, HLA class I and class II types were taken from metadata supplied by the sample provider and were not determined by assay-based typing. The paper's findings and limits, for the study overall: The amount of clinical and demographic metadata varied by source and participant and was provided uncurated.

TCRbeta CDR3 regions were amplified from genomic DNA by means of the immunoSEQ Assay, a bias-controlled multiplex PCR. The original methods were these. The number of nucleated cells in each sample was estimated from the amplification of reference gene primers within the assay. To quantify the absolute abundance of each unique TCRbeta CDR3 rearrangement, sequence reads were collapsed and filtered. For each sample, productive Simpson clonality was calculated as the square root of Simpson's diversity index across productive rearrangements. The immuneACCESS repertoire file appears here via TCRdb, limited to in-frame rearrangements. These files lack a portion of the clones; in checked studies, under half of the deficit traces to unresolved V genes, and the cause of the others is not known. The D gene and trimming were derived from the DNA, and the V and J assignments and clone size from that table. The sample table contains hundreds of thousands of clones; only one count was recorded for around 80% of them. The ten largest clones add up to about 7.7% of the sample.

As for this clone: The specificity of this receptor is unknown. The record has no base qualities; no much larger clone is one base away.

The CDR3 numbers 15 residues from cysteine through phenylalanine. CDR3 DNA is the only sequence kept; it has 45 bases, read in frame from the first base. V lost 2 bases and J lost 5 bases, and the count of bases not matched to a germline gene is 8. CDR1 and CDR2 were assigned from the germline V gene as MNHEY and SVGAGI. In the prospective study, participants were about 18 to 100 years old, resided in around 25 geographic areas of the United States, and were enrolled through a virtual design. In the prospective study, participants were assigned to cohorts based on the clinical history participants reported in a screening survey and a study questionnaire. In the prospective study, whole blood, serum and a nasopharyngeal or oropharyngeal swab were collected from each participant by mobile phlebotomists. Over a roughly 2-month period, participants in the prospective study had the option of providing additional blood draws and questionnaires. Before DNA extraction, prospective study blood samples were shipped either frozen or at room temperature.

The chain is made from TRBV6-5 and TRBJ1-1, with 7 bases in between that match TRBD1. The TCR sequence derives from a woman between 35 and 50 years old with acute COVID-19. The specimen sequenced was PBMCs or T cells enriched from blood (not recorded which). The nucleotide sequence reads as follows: TGTGCCAGCAGTTACATAGGGGGCCTGGGGACTGAAGCTTTCTTT. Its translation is CASSYIGGLGTEAFF.